This TCR beta chain was identified during a study of Ad26.COV2.S vaccination and SARS-CoV-2 variants. Findings and limits, study-wide: It is possible that the TCR breadth and depth analyses underestimated the total T cell responses. Substantial post-vaccination breadth of spike-specific CD8+ and CD4+ T cell responses was reported.

V lost 5 bases, J lost 3 bases, and 7 bases lay in between. Germline CDR1 SGHTA, CDR2 FQGNSA. The CDR3 loop spans 12 amino acids. Assay used: immunoSEQ multiplex PCR; TCRdb lists only in-frame clones, some missing. The data contain 430,000 or so clones, about 88% of them singletons. Of note for this clone: Antigen: not known.

Specified treatment: 15 to 20 received Ad26.COV2.S at low or high dose, single or two shots; 5 received placebo; per-sample allocation not given. At day 63 after the first vaccine or placebo injection, samples were drawn. The input for sequencing was peripheral blood, taken in a trial of Ad26.COV2.S vaccine versus placebo. This sequence originates from a person aged 18-65 years who received the Ad26.COV2.S COVID-19 vaccine or a placebo. The chain uses TRBV7-2 and TRBJ1-2, with unresolved D. The CDR3 sequence: CASSPYYYGYTF. CDR3 DNA sequence: TGTGCCAGCAGCCCCTACTACTATGGCTACACCTTC.